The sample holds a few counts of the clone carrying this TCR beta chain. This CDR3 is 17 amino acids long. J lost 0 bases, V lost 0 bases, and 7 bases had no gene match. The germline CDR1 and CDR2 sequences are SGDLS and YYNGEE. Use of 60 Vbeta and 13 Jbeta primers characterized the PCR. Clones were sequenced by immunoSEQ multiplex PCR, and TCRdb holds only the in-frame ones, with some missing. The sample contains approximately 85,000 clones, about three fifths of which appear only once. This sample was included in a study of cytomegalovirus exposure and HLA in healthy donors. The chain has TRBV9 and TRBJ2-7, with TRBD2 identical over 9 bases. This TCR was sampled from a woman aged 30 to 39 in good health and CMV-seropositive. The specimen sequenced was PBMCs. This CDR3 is CASSVDAGTSFSYEQYF. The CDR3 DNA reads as TGTGCCAGCAGCGTAGATGCCGGGACTAGCTTCTCCTACGAGCAGTACTTC.